A single sample is the source of the 5 T cell receptor beta chains below, sequenced in a study of T cell repertoires in cytomegalovirus infection. TCRdb re-analysed the reads in MiXCR, keeping a single row per CDR3 protein. The sample has 700,000 to 900,000 distinct CDR3 sequences; about 29% are singletons. No antigens are known for them. The sequences come from cultured CD8+ T cells from PBMCs, collected from culture after CMV antigen stimulation. Every receptor here comes from a human donor in good health (CMV status not recorded). Some clones in this sample may be carry-over from other donors' samples.

V gene TRBV7-8 combines with J gene TRBJ1-5; unclear D gene. CDR3 length equals 16 residues. CDR1 and CDR2 from the germline V gene are SGHVS and FQNEAQ. V dropped 1 base and J dropped 2 bases, with 12 bases sitting between them. In DNA form, the CDR3 reads TGTGCCAGCAGCTTAGTAATTTTGGGAGGCAATCAGCCCCAGCATTTT. Translating gives CASSLVILGGNQPQHF.

Ten or more counts support this clonotype. The chain has TRBV7-8 and TRBJ2-7; 12 bases line up with TRBD1. V was clipped by 1 base and J by 4 bases; unmatched bases: 2. The germline gives CDR1 SGHVS, CDR2 FQNEAQ. The CDR3 loop spans 15 amino acids. The CDR3 DNA reads as TGTGCCAGCAGCTTAGGGGGACAGGGGGCTTACGAGCAGTACGTC. This codes for CASSLGGQGAYEQYV.

The sample holds a few counts of this clonotype. The rearrangement joins TRBV7-6 to TRBJ1-2, with 9 bases that match TRBD1. Germline CDR1 and CDR2: SGHVS and FNYEAQ. The CDR3 contains 16 residues. With V trimmed by 5 bases and J by 5 bases, 12 bases remained unmatched. CDR3 region: CASSPPVDRGWYGYTF. In DNA, the CDR3 is TGTGCCAGCAGCCCCCCGGTTGACAGGGGGTGGTATGGCTACACCTTC.

This rearrangement joins TRBV27 to TRBJ1-1; 8 nucleotides align to TRBD1. There are 14 residues in the CDR3. Trimming removed 6 bases from V and 8 bases from J; junction bases left unmatched: 11. Germline CDR1 and CDR2: MNHEY and SMNVEV (reference sequence). The CDR3 reads CASSISGTGAEAFF. CDR3 DNA: TGTGCCAGCAGCATAAGTGGGACAGGCGCCGAAGCTTTCTTT.

This clonotype was seen only a few times. The chain recombines TRBV28 with TRBJ2-3; D is undetermined. CDR3 length: 15 amino acids. V lost 5 bases and J 0 bases, leaving 12 bases between the germline ends. Germline-derived CDR1 and CDR2 are MDHEN and SYDVKM. CDR3 protein: CASSLLVESTDTQYF. The CDR3 coding sequence is TGTGCCAGCAGTCTCCTCGTGGAGAGCACAGATACGCAGTATTTT.